One and the same sample provided the 14 T cell receptor beta chains below, sequenced in a study of blood T cell repertoires in COVID-19 (dated by TCRdb to 2018 to 2020). The library was generated by the immunoSEQ multiplex PCR assay. This immuneACCESS table, as held by TCRdb, lists in-frame sequences with V and J called but not all clones. Of the missing ones, under half trace to an unresolved V gene in checked studies; the others have no known cause. The sample table holds about 47,000 clones, of which approximately 89% were seen once. Roughly 12% of the sample rests with the top ten. Sample: peripheral blood. The receptors come from a human donor with active COVID-19. The donor label of this sample is uncertain.

The V gene is TRBV9, the J gene TRBJ2-7, with 8 bases lining up with TRBD1. The V gene's germline CDR1 is SGDLS and CDR2 YYNGEE. After removal of 0 bases from V and 4 bases from J, the junction contained 6 bases not matched to a gene. The CDR3 spans 15 residues. The CDR3 reads CASSVDGQGAYEQYF. CDR3 nucleotide sequence: TGTGCCAGCAGCGTAGATGGGCAGGGGGCTTACGAGCAGTACTTC.

V usage is TRBV5-1 and J usage is TRBJ1-3; 7 bases match TRBD1. CDR1 is SGHRS and CDR2 is YFSETQ in the germline V gene. The CDR3 covers 16 residues. V lost 1 base, J lost 4 bases, and 8 bases stayed unmatched. This chain's CDR3 is CASSLSPTGNGNTIYF. In DNA, the CDR3 is TGCGCCAGCAGCTTGAGCCCGACAGGGAACGGAAACACCATATATTTT.

This clone appeared once. The chain has TRBV5-6 and TRBJ1-1, with TRBD1 identical over 8 bases. The germline V gene has CDR1 SGHDT and CDR2 YYEEEE. This CDR3 has 14 residues. V dropped 2 bases and J dropped 5; count of bases not matched to a gene: 5. CDR3 sequence reads: CASSLRQGMTEAFF. The CDR3 nucleotides are TGTGCCAGCAGCTTAAGACAGGGGATGACTGAAGCTTTCTTT.

The chain couples TRBV5-1 to TRBJ1-2; no clear D. The germline CDR1 and CDR2 sequences are SGHRS and YFSETQ. Trimming pared 1 base from V and 4 bases from J, leaving 17 bases between. This CDR3 is built from 16 residues. The CDR3 nucleotides read TGCGCCAGCAGCTTGACCTCGCGATACGAGAGCTATGGCTACACCTTC. It is translated as CASSLTSRYESYGYTF.

The chain recombines TRBV4-1 with TRBJ2-7; 7 nucleotides line up with TRBD2. Germline V CDR1 and CDR2: MGHRA, YSYEKL. The CDR3 is 15 residues long. The ends lost 0 bases at V and 2 bases at J; junction bases unmatched: 4. The CDR3 region is CASSQESSGAYEQYF. CDR3 DNA sequence: TGCGCCAGCAGCCAAGAGTCCAGCGGGGCCTACGAGCAGTACTTC.

This rearrangement joins TRBV11-3 to TRBJ1-1, with D unclear. CDR1 is SGHNT and CDR2 is YENEEA in the germline V gene. The germline V and J ends were trimmed by 2 bases and 0 bases, with 4 bases remaining between them. The length of the CDR3 is 13 residues. CDR3 sequence reads: CASSLYMNTEAFF. CDR3 bases: TGTGCCAGCAGCTTATACATGAACACTGAAGCTTTCTTT.

This chain joins TRBV5-4 and TRBJ2-7; TRBD2 agrees at 7 bases. CDR3 size: 16 residues. Germline-derived CDR1 and CDR2 are SGHNT and YYREEE (reference sequence). V trimming: 5 bases; J trimming: 0 bases; junction bases outside the gene matches: 11. The CDR3 DNA sequence: TGTGCCAGCAGTACTGCGGGAGACGGGATCTCCTACGAGCAGTACTTC. This codes for CASSTAGDGISYEQYF.

This sequence joins TRBV27 and TRBJ2-7; 9 nucleotides match TRBD2. The germline gives CDR1 MNHEY, CDR2 SMNVEV (reference sequence). Trimming removed 2 bases from V and 1 base from J; junction bases left unmatched: 3. The CDR3 is 15 amino acids. The CDR3 loop is CASSLKRGASYEQYF. DNA of the CDR3: TGTGCCAGCAGTTTAAAGCGGGGGGCTTCCTACGAGCAGTACTTC.

This clone is large. CDR3 residues: CASSQSETGGLNQPQHF. For the CDR3, the DNA is TGCGCCAGCAGCCAAAGCGAGACAGGGGGCCTCAATCAGCCCCAGCATTTT. The chain joins TRBV4-1 to TRBJ1-5; 10 bases map to TRBD1. Trimming at V came to 2 bases and at J to 3 bases, leaving 7 bases not matched to a gene. The length of the CDR3 is 17 residues. Germline V gene sequence: CDR1 MGHRA, CDR2 YSYEKL.

This clone was counted once. This chain uses TRBV5-1 with TRBJ1-1; 10 positions agree with TRBD1. This CDR3 has 15 residues. Per germline, CDR1 SGHRS and CDR2 YFSETQ. The ends lost 3 bases at V and 0 bases at J; junction bases unmatched: 2. This CDR3 reads CASSSGTGVNTEAFF. As DNA, the CDR3 is TGCGCCAGCAGCTCCGGGACAGGGGTGAACACTGAAGCTTTCTTT.

This clone is a singleton in its sample. The chain joins TRBV2 to TRBJ1-4, with 9 positions matching TRBD1. With V trimmed by 8 bases and J by 8 bases, 6 bases remained unmatched. From germline, CDR1 is SNHLY and CDR2 FYNNEI. CDR3 size: 13 residues. The CDR3 region has the DNA TGTGCCAGCGCCGGGACAGGGAACGAAAAACTGTTTTTT. It is translated as CASAGTGNEKLFF.

The J gene is TRBJ1-6, the V gene TRBV9, with unresolved D. Germline assignment: CDR1 SGDLS and CDR2 YYNGEE. The CDR3 has 15 residues. V was shortened by 4 bases and J by 7 bases, with 15 bases between the two germline ends. The CDR3 protein is CASSPWADENSPLHF. The CDR3 nucleotides read TGTGCCAGCAGCCCTTGGGCCGACGAGAATTCACCCCTCCACTTT.

This chain connects TRBV2 to TRBJ2-5; TRBD2 agrees at 8 bases. The CDR3 is 14 residues long. Germline V gene data show CDR1 as SNHLY and CDR2 as FYNNEI. Trimming cost V 7 bases and J 5 bases; bases outside gene matches: 9. CDR3 nucleotide sequence: TGTGCCAGCAACCCGTGGTCTAGCGGGGAGACCCAGTACTTC. It specifies CASNPWSSGETQYF.

This clone was detected a few times. The chain uses TRBV28 and TRBJ1-1; tentative D call: TRBD1 (5 bases). Germline lookup yields CDR1 MDHEN and CDR2 SYDVKM. V lost 6 bases and J lost 8, with 13 bases in between. This CDR3 contains 12 residues. The CDR3 loop is CASRPQGPEAFF. CDR3 sequence (DNA): TGTGCCAGCAGGCCGCAGGGCCCCGAAGCTTTCTTT. Filled out from reference TRBV28 and TRBJ1-1, the complete variable domain reads DVKVTQSSRYLVKRTGEKVFLECVQDMDHENMFWYRQDPGLGLRLIYFSYDVKMKEKGDIPEGYSVSREKKERFSLILESASTNQTSMYLCASRPQGPEAFFGQGTRLTVV.